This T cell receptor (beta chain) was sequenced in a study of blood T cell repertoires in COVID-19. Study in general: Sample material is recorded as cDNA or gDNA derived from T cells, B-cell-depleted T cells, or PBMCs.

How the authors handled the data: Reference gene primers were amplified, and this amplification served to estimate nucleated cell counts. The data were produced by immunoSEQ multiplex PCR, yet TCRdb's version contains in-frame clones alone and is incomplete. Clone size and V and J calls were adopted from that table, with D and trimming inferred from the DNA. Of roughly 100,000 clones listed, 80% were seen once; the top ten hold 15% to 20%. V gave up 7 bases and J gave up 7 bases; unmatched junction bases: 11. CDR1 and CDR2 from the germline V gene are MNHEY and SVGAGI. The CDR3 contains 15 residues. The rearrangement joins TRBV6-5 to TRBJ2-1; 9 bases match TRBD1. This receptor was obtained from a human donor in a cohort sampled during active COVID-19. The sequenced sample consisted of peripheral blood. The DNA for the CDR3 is TGTGCCAGCACCCGCCGGACAGGGGACGGGAATGAGCAGTTCTTC. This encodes CASTRRTGDGNEQFF.